What follows are 6 T cell receptor beta chains derived from one specimen sequenced in a study of blood T cell repertoires in COVID-19. Here immunoSEQ multiplex PCR was the method, and the copy in TCRdb shows in-frame clones only, minus some. The table includes approximately 110,000 clones, 74% detected once. The sequencing sample was made of peripheral blood. The receptors were gathered from a man older than 75 with COVID-19, enrolled during active disease.

This chain joins TRBV6-4 and TRBJ2-7; weak D call: TRBD1 (6 bases). V lost 6 bases to trimming and J lost 7 bases, with 16 bases between them. Germline loops: CDR1 MRHNA, CDR2 SNTAGT. CDR3 length: 13 residues. The CDR3 DNA reads TGTGCCAGCAGCCCTGTGGTGGGGACAGAGCAGTACTTC. Protein product: CASSPVVGTEQYF.

This chain links TRBV3-1 (or the pseudogene TRBV3-2) with TRBJ2-1; 7 bases match TRBD1. Germline V gene lookup returns CDR1 LGHDT and CDR2 YNNKEL (reference sequence). J lost 2 bases, V lost 2 bases, and 3 bases had no gene match. The length of the CDR3 is 15 residues. In DNA form, the CDR3 reads TGTGCCAGCAGCCAACAGGGACAGACCTACAATGAGCAGTTCTTC. Amino acid sequence: CASSQQGQTYNEQFF.

V gene TRBV28 combines with J gene TRBJ2-1; D perhaps matches TRBD2 (5 bases). Trimming took 1 base from V and 8 from J, leaving 12 bases between them. CDR3 length: 14 residues. Germline-derived CDR1 and CDR2 are MDHEN and SYDVKM. The CDR3 sequence: CASSLSPSFDEQFF. The CDR3 bases are TGTGCCAGCAGTTTATCTCCTAGCTTCGATGAGCAGTTCTTC. The full variable domain, completed using reference TRBV28 and TRBJ2-1, is DVKVTQSSRYLVKRTGEKVFLECVQDMDHENMFWYRQDPGLGLRLIYFSYDVKMKEKGDIPEGYSVSREKKERFSLILESASTNQTSMYLCASSLSPSFDEQFFGPGTRLTVL.

This clone was counted a single time. The rearrangement uses TRBV4-3 and TRBJ2-3, with 9 bases matching TRBD2. The germline V gene has CDR1 LGHNA and CDR2 YSLEER. This CDR3 contains 16 residues. V was pared by 0 bases and J by 3 bases, with 4 bases of the junction left unmatched. The CDR3 coding sequence is TGCGCCAGCAGCCAAGAAGGCGGGAGGGTGACAGATACGCAGTATTTT. It yields the protein CASSQEGGRVTDTQYF.

The rearrangement uses TRBV5-1 and TRBJ1-5, with a weak D call TRBD1 (5 bases). The CDR3 totals 15 residues. V gave up 0 bases and J gave up 7 bases, with 14 bases separating them. Germline V lookup: CDR1 SGHRS, CDR2 YFSETQ. This chain's CDR3 is CASSLGDSRGQPQHF. Written as DNA, the CDR3 is TGCGCCAGCAGCTTGGGGGACTCCCGAGGACAGCCCCAGCATTTT. Complete variable domain (other parts from reference TRBV5-1 and TRBJ1-5): KAGVTQTPRYLIKTRGQQVTLSCSPISGHRSVSWYQQTPGQGLQFLFEYFSETQRNKGNFPGRFSGRQFSNSRSEMNVSTLELGDSALYLCASSLGDSRGQPQHFGDGTRLSIL.

This rearrangement joins TRBV28 to TRBJ1-2; D unresolved. CDR3 length: 14 amino acids. Germline CDR1 reads MDHEN; CDR2 reads SYDVKM. V was shortened by 1 base and J by 2 bases, with 8 bases between the two germline ends. CDR3 residues: CASSLFGENYGYTF. The CDR3 coding sequence is TGTGCCAGCAGTTTATTTGGGGAGAACTATGGCTACACCTTC.